These T cell receptor beta chains were read from a single sample in a study of blood T cell repertoires in COVID-19. This table comes from immunoSEQ multiplex PCR, and its TCRdb copy is limited to in-frame clones, with some not included. Altogether some 100,000 clones are present, around 90% being singletons, with the ten largest covering 1.8%. The specimen sequenced was peripheral blood. The receptors stem from a human donor with active COVID-19. The donor label of this sample is uncertain. CDR3s leave out the opening cysteine and the closing phenylalanine or tryptophan. The order of the fields is V gene, CDR3 protein.

>TRBV24-1
ATSDLFTRRYEQF
>TRBV5-4
ASSPLTGGSTEAF
>TRBV7-8
ASSSLAGGRETQY
>TRBV10-3
AIRTGTGMNTEAF
>TRBV5-8
ASSLAWSPNTEAF
>TRBV4-1
ASSTPGLAGGGGELF
>TRBV19
ASALNTVQETQY
>TRBV28
ASIPDGNYGYT
>TRBV9
ASSADPGLAGEEQF
>TRBV3-1/TRBV3-2
ASSQAKTLSWQETQY
>TRBV12-3/TRBV12-4
ASSFGGRQEQY
>TRBV7-9
ASSLDGGADTQY
>TRBV11-2
ASSLVGGGWRTGELF
>TRBV18
ASSPTGSGQPQH
>TRBV6-2/TRBV6-3
ASNPTTGRDQPQH
>TRBV5-4
ASNGAEQETQY
>TRBV6-6
ASTLDRGVEETQY
>TRBV6-6
ASSPPILNPKTNPDRATYNEQF
>TRBV23-1
ASSAPLGSGTEAF
>TRBV5-4
ASSLGQEDYGYT
>TRBV4-1
ASSQEGWGNSPLH
>TRBV6-1
ASREPGLVFRRELF
>TRBV27
ASSLRGGSNEKLF
>TRBV18
ASSPRGDTQY
>TRBV2
ASSPGQVNTEAF
>TRBV5-4
ASSSTGGFGYT
>TRBV5-1
ASSQTPRGGTDTQY
>TRBV6-6
AASGTRNTGELF
>TRBV28
ASSGTINTGELF
>TRBV9
ASSVRDRVGTNYGYT
>TRBV28
ASSPPLTVYNSPLH
>TRBV15
ATSRDQAGEHNEQF
>TRBV3-1/TRBV3-2
ASSQDLLQPFEAF
>TRBV7-3
ASSLGTSGQQF
>TRBV7-2
ASSLVDRVNEKLF
>TRBV3-1/TRBV3-2
ASSQVRGGETQY
>TRBV6-5
ASSSIRTVYNSPLH
>TRBV24-1
ATITLGLLNSPLH
>TRBV28
ASSYRLSGALYNEQF
>TRBV6-6
ASSYRGQIIGELF
>TRBV3-1/TRBV3-2
ASSQLQHRGKGWGETQY
>TRBV4-2
ASSYGGAVTSEDTQY